These 7 T cell receptor beta chains were all obtained from the same sample, sequenced in a study of cytomegalovirus exposure and HLA in healthy donors (dated by TCRdb to about 2017). The protocol used for the library was the immunoSEQ multiplex PCR assay. TCRdb took this table from immuneACCESS and kept in-frame rearrangements with V and J called. Such tables lack part of the clones; where checked against another copy, unresolved V genes explain under half of the gap, and the rest is unexplained. The table for this sample lists approximately 82,000 clones; over 85% of them were counted only once. The top ten constitute around 0.69% of the sample. Sequencing input: PBMCs. The receptors shown here come from a woman between 18 and 30 years old in good health and CMV-seronegative.

This sequence joins TRBV7-9 and TRBJ2-7, with a tentative D call TRBD1 (7 bases). CDR3 length: 14 amino acids. CDR1 is SEHNR and CDR2 is FQNEAQ in the germline V gene (reference sequence). Trimming pared 5 bases from V and 3 bases from J, leaving 14 bases between. The CDR3 sequence: CASSLEGAVYEQYF. The CDR3 DNA is TGTGCCAGCAGCCTGGAGGGGGCGGTCTACGAGCAGTACTTC.

J is TRBJ2-7 and V is TRBV15; 8 bases match TRBD2. V lost 2 bases, J lost 0 bases, and 6 bases stayed unmatched. Germline CDR1 LNHNV, CDR2 YYDKDF (reference sequence). The CDR3 spans 16 residues. CDR3 sequence reads: CATSRYSGINSYEQYF. CDR3 bases: TGTGCCACCAGCAGATATAGCGGGATAAACTCCTACGAGCAGTACTTC.

This rearrangement joins TRBV18 to TRBJ1-1; weak D call: TRBD1 (5 bases). Germline loops: CDR1 KGHSH, CDR2 LQKENI. The CDR3 consists of 14 residues. Trimming took off 2 bases at V and 4 bases at J, with 11 bases between the two ends. CDR3 loop: CASSPGATTTEAFF. The DNA of the CDR3 is TGTGCCAGCTCACCAGGGGCGACGACCACTGAAGCTTTCTTT.

The CDR3 coding sequence is TGTGCCAGCATCGTACAGGGCGCAACTAATGAAAAACTGTTTTTT. This sequence encodes CASIVQGATNEKLFF. The chain employs TRBV7-9 and TRBJ1-4; weak D call: TRBD1 (6 bases). V lost 7 bases and J 0 bases, leaving 12 bases between the germline ends. Germline V gene sequence: CDR1 SEHNR, CDR2 FQNEAQ (reference sequence). This CDR3 contains 15 residues.

This chain connects TRBV4-1 to TRBJ2-7, with a tentative D call TRBD1 (6 bases). Trimming cost V 4 bases and J 4 bases, with 20 bases left between them. Germline V lookup: CDR1 MGHRA, CDR2 YSYEKL. The CDR3 extends over 16 amino acids. The CDR3 DNA reads TGCGCCAGCAGCCGACCGGGTACAGGGACGATTTACGAGCAGTACTTC. Protein sequence: CASSRPGTGTIYEQYF.

The chain joins TRBV7-9 to TRBJ1-1, with D unclear. Trimming took 1 base from V and 6 from J, leaving 9 bases between them. Looked up from germline, CDR1 is SEHNR and CDR2 is FQNEAQ (reference sequence). This CDR3 is 13 amino acids long. The CDR3 loop reads CASSLEPLSEAFF. The CDR3 region has the DNA TGTGCCAGCAGCTTAGAGCCACTGTCTGAAGCTTTCTTT.

V is TRBV13 and J is TRBJ1-1; no firm D call. V lost 1 base and J lost 3, with 9 bases in between. Germline V gene data show CDR1 as PRHDT and CDR2 as FYEKMQ (reference sequence). This CDR3 contains 14 residues. For the CDR3, the DNA is TGTGCCAGCAGCTTAGAAACGGCGGACACTGAAGCTTTCTTT. It translates to CASSLETADTEAFF.